Below, 28 T cell receptor beta chains from the same sample are listed, as sequenced in a study of T cell responses to AZD1222 COVID-19 vaccine. Profiled with immunoSEQ multiplex PCR; TCRdb holds only in-frame clones, not every one. The data hold over 50,000 clones, with over 80% observed a single time. This sample comprised peripheral blood, obtained on day 0 of AZD1222 vaccination. All receptors derive from an adult in good health.

The V call is TRBV29-1, the J call TRBJ1-2, with 8 bases aligning to TRBD1. The V segment lost 6 bases and the J segment 0 bases; nucleotides outside the gene matches: 6. The CDR3 runs 14 residues. CDR1 and CDR2 (germline): SQVTM, ANQGSEA. In DNA form, the CDR3 reads TGCAGCGTGGGTGGGACAGGAGCTAACTATGGCTACACCTTC. It yields the protein CSVGGTGANYGYTF. Looking up the rest from reference TRBV29-1 and TRBJ1-2 gives the full variable domain: SAVISQKPSRDICQRGTSLTIQCQVDSQVTMMFWYRQQPGQSLTLIATANQGSEATYESGFVIDKFPISRPNLTFSTLTVSNMSPEDSSIYLCSVGGTGANYGYTFGSGTRLTVV.

The gene calls are TRBV12-3 or TRBV12-4 and TRBJ1-2, with no clear D. The CDR3 spans 13 residues. V was cut by 5 bases and J by 4 bases, with 11 bases left in between. CDR3 residues: CASSNGPFYGYTF. The CDR3 DNA follows: TGTGCCAGCAGTAACGGGCCCTTCTATGGCTACACCTTC.

This clone was detected only a few times. This chain links TRBV4-1 with TRBJ1-2, with no clear D. The CDR3 is 16 amino acids. Trimming shortened V by 3 bases and J by 8 bases, and 22 bases separated the two germline ends. Germline assignment: CDR1 MGHRA and CDR2 YSYEKL. This CDR3 reads CASSQDLTQLLRGYTF. The CDR3 DNA is TGCGCCAGCAGCCAGGACCTGACACAACTATTACGGGGCTACACCTTC.

This clone was seen just once. The J gene is TRBJ1-1, the V gene TRBV4-3; D gene uncertain. The CDR3 covers 13 residues. V lost 4 bases and J 4 bases, leaving 10 bases between the germline ends. CDR1 is LGHNA, CDR2 YSLEER, per germline. The CDR3 DNA sequence: TGCGCCAGCAGCCCGGGAGGATTCACTGAAGCTTTCTTT. This codes for CASSPGGFTEAFF.

The chain recombines TRBV19 with TRBJ1-1, with 8 positions matching TRBD1. Per the germline V gene, CDR1 is LNHDA and CDR2 is SQIVND (reference sequence). With V trimmed by 5 bases and J by 4 bases, 9 bases remained unmatched. The CDR3 totals 15 residues. CDR3 nucleotide sequence: TGTGCCAGTAGTTACTCTATAGACAGGGGCACTGAAGCTTTCTTT. This gives the protein CASSYSIDRGTEAFF.

This chain connects TRBV5-5 to TRBJ1-2; TRBD1 agrees at 7 bases. Trimming at V came to 4 bases and at J to 5 bases, leaving 17 bases not matched to a gene. Per germline, CDR1 SGHKS and CDR2 YYEKEE (reference sequence). CDR3 size: 17 residues. The CDR3 coding sequence is TGTGCCAGCAGCCTGGGGACAGCCCGCTTGGGAGGGTATGGCTACACCTTC. Protein: CASSLGTARLGGYGYTF.

The chain joins TRBV7-2 to TRBJ2-7; 8 nucleotides line up with TRBD1. The V gene's germline CDR1 is SGHTA and CDR2 FQGNSA. Trimming took 2 bases from V and 4 from J; bases not matched to a gene: 4. The CDR3 sequence is 14 residues long. Written as DNA, the CDR3 is TGTGCCAGCAGCTTACAGGGGGCATCGTACGAGCAGTACTTC. This translates into CASSLQGASYEQYF.

The chain employs TRBV29-1 and TRBJ1-6; D not certain. Trimming removed 6 bases from V and 0 bases from J, with 15 bases in between. Germline V CDR1 and CDR2: SQVTM, ANQGSEA. CDR3 length equals 16 residues. The CDR3 reads CSVHGVFRSYNSPLHF. The CDR3 region has the DNA TGCAGCGTACACGGGGTCTTCCGCTCCTATAATTCACCCCTCCACTTT.

This chain connects TRBV15 to TRBJ2-2; TRBD2 matches 7 bases. CDR1 and CDR2 (germline): LNHNV, YYDKDF (reference sequence). The V segment lost 0 bases and the J segment 5 bases; nucleotides outside the gene matches: 3. This CDR3 comprises 15 residues. The CDR3 nucleotides read TGTGCCACCAGCAGAGATATAGCGGGTACCGGGGAGCTGTTTTTT. It translates to CATSRDIAGTGELFF. The full variable domain, rest sourced from reference TRBV15 and TRBJ2-2, is DAMVIQNPRYQVTQFGKPVTLSCSQTLNHNVMYWYQQKSSQAPKLLFHYYDKDFNNEADTPDNFQSRRPNTSFCFLDIRSPGLGDTAMYLCATSRDIAGTGELFFGEGSRLTVL.

This sequence joins TRBV7-8 and TRBJ2-5; 7 bases agree with TRBD1. CDR3 size: 15 residues. Germline assignment: CDR1 SGHVS and CDR2 FQNEAQ. Trimming removed 5 bases from V and 1 base from J; junction bases left unmatched: 7. As DNA, the CDR3 is TGTGCCAGCAGCCTCTTCGGGACAGCCCAAGAGACCCAGTACTTC. It codes for CASSLFGTAQETQYF.

The chain is built from TRBV10-2 and TRBJ2-5, with 8 bases fitting TRBD2. Per the germline V gene, CDR1 is WSHSY and CDR2 is SAAADI. The length of the CDR3 is 16 residues. Trimming at V came to 1 base and at J to 5 bases, leaving 9 bases not matched to a gene. CDR3 sequence: CASSELYGGATETQYF. CDR3 nucleotides: TGCGCCAGCAGTGAGTTGTACGGGGGGGCCACCGAGACCCAGTACTTC.

The rearrangement links TRBV29-1 to TRBJ2-7; tentatively, D is TRBD1 (6 bases). CDR1 and CDR2 from the germline V gene are SQVTM and ANQGSEA. The CDR3 contains 13 residues. Trimming stripped 1 base from V and 2 bases from J, with 9 bases between. This CDR3 reads CSVEGGQTYEQYF. The CDR3 DNA reads TGCAGCGTTGAAGGTGGACAGACCTACGAGCAGTACTTC.

The chain links TRBV4-2 to TRBJ2-7; TRBD1 matches at 8 bases. V lost 1 base to trimming and J lost 6 bases; unmatched junction nucleotides: 5. The CDR3 sequence is 14 residues long. Germline V CDR1 and CDR2: LGHNA, YNFKEQ. The chain's CDR3 is CASSQGPGQAEQYF. CDR3 bases: TGTGCCAGCAGCCAAGGGCCGGGACAGGCCGAGCAGTACTTC.

This sequence joins TRBV30 and TRBJ2-7; a weak D match, TRBD2 (5 bases). CDR1 is GTSNPN and CDR2 is SVGIG in the germline V gene (reference sequence). CDR3 size: 13 residues. V shed 2 bases and J shed 3 bases, with 11 bases lying between them. The CDR3 spells CAWSLGAGYEQYF. CDR3 bases: TGTGCCTGGAGTCTGGGCGCGGGCTACGAGCAGTACTTC.

This chain links TRBV5-4 with TRBJ1-1, with TRBD1 as a possible D gene (6 bases). The CDR3 spans 15 residues. The germline gives CDR1 SGHNT, CDR2 YYREEE (reference sequence). V lost 0 bases and J lost 4, with 13 bases in between. CDR3 residues: CASSLGSGGGTEAFF. DNA for the CDR3: TGTGCCAGCAGCTTGGGTTCTGGGGGCGGCACTGAAGCTTTCTTT.

The chain is built from TRBV12-3 or TRBV12-4 and TRBJ2-5; D not resolved. This CDR3 region has 12 residues. Trimming left V 3 bases short and J 5 bases short, with 7 bases between. Written as DNA, the CDR3 is TGTGCCAGCAGTTTGGTTTTTGAGACCCAGTACTTC. Translating gives CASSLVFETQYF.

The chain joins TRBV4-1 to TRBJ1-3; D is unclear. The CDR3 runs 13 residues. Between the trimmed V and J ends, which lost 0 bases and 8 bases, there was a span of 8 bases. Germline V CDR1 and CDR2: MGHRA, YSYEKL. This CDR3 is CASSQDARDTIYF. The DNA for the CDR3 is TGCGCCAGCAGCCAAGATGCTAGGGACACCATATATTTT.

The CDR3 protein is CAISESRGGQETQYF. The CDR3 nucleotides are TGTGCCATCAGTGAGTCTAGGGGAGGCCAAGAGACCCAGTACTTC. This chain connects TRBV10-3 to TRBJ2-5; D is possibly TRBD2 (6 bases). Germline V lookup: CDR1 ENHRY, CDR2 SYGVKD. This CDR3 has 15 amino acids. V lost 0 bases and J lost 1, with 9 bases in between.

The chain joins TRBV7-9 to TRBJ2-1; the D gene is possibly TRBD1 (6 bases). The CDR3 sequence is 15 residues long. The germline V and J ends were trimmed by 3 bases and 4 bases, with 13 bases remaining between them. CDR1 and CDR2 (germline): SEHNR, FQNEAQ (reference sequence). The CDR3 nucleotides are TGTGCCAGCAGCTTTAATTGGACAGCTTACAATGAGCAGTTCTTC. Translated, it gives CASSFNWTAYNEQFF. Full variable domain (outside the CDR3, taken from reference TRBV7-9 and TRBJ2-1): DTGVSQNPRHKITKRGQNVTFRCDPISEHNRLYWYRQTLGQGPEFLTYFQNEAQLEKSRLLSDRFSAERPKGSFSTLEIQRTEQGDSAMYLCASSFNWTAYNEQFFGPGTRLTVL.

Here the CDR3 DNA reads TGTGCCAGCAGTTTGAGTGGTGGCTACACCTTC. Amino acid sequence: CASSLSGGYTF. This chain links TRBV12-3 or TRBV12-4 with TRBJ1-2; no reliable D call. This CDR3 has 11 amino acids. The V end lost 3 bases, the J end lost 7 bases, and 6 bases lay between the germline ends.

The chain couples TRBV9 to TRBJ1-2; the D gene is possibly TRBD1 (5 bases). Germline loops: CDR1 SGDLS, CDR2 YYNGEE. The V end was cut by 4 bases, the J end by 0 bases, with 25 bases between. The CDR3 is 19 residues long. The CDR3 spells CASSPSPRVARATNYGYTF. CDR3 nucleotide sequence: TGTGCCAGCAGCCCGTCCCCCAGGGTCGCTCGGGCCACTAACTATGGCTACACCTTC.

The V and J genes are TRBV2 and TRBJ2-7, with a possible D match to TRBD1 (5 bases). The CDR3 totals 14 residues. CDR1 SNHLY and CDR2 FYNNEI come from the germline V gene. Trimming stripped 10 bases from V and 0 bases from J, with 16 bases between. CDR3 in DNA: TGTGCCACCCGAGGACACTGGAGCTCCTACGAGCAGTACTTC. Translation: CATRGHWSSYEQYF.

The V and J genes are TRBV6-2 or TRBV6-3 and TRBJ2-2; the match to TRBD2 covers 13 bases. The ends lost 4 bases at V and 0 bases at J; junction bases unmatched: 11. Germline assignment: CDR1 MNHEY and CDR2 SVGEGT. CDR3 length: 20 amino acids. The CDR3: CASSFTTSGGRAPNTGELFF. The CDR3 region has the DNA TGTGCCAGCAGTTTTACGACTAGCGGGGGGCGTGCCCCGAACACCGGGGAGCTGTTTTTT.

The chain has TRBV14 and TRBJ2-5; possibly TRBD1 for D (6 bases). The CDR3 is made up of 15 amino acids. Trimming stripped 4 bases from V and 3 bases from J, with 15 bases between. CDR1 SGHDN and CDR2 FVKESK come from the germline V gene. The CDR3 DNA sequence: TGTGCCAGCAGCCGCCTACAGGGTTTTGAAGAGACCCAGTACTTC. Protein: CASSRLQGFEETQYF.

The chain carries TRBV19 and TRBJ1-6; D remains ambiguous. Trimming pared 6 bases from V and 7 bases from J, leaving 10 bases between. Germline V gives CDR1 LNHDA, CDR2 SQIVND (reference sequence). The CDR3 runs 13 residues. CDR3 sequence: CASRNRANSPLHF. In DNA form, the CDR3 reads TGTGCCAGTAGGAACCGGGCCAATTCACCCCTCCACTTT. Looking up the rest from reference TRBV19 and TRBJ1-6 gives the full variable domain: DGGITQSPKYLFRKEGQNVTLSCEQNLNHDAMYWYRQDPGQGLRLIYYSQIVNDFQKGDIAEGYSVSREKKESFPLTVTSAQKNPTAFYLCASRNRANSPLHFGNGTRLTVT.

The V and J genes are TRBV6-4 and TRBJ2-1; 8 bases agree with TRBD2. Germline V CDR1 and CDR2: MRHNA, SNTAGT. CDR3 length: 15 amino acids. J gave up 3 bases and V 3 bases, and 4 bases lay outside the gene matches. As DNA, the CDR3 is TGTGCCAGCAGTGATGACGGGGGGGGCTACAATGAGCAGTTCTTC. It translates to CASSDDGGGYNEQFF.

V gene TRBV9 combines with J gene TRBJ1-3; no firm D call. The CDR3 loop spans 13 amino acids. Trimming cost V 0 bases and J 8 bases, with 9 bases left between them. The germline gives CDR1 SGDLS, CDR2 YYNGEE. The chain's CDR3 is CASSVDVPDTIYF. CDR3 bases: TGTGCCAGCAGCGTAGATGTGCCTGACACCATATATTTT.

V and J are TRBV12-3 or TRBV12-4 and TRBJ2-1; tentatively, D is TRBD1 or TRBD2 (5 bases each). The CDR3 consists of 12 residues. Trimming stripped 3 bases from V and 9 bases from J, with 9 bases between. CDR3 sequence (DNA): TGTGCCAGCAGTTTTGGGACGTCTGAGCAGTTCTTC. Residues: CASSFGTSEQFF.